This T cell receptor beta chain emerged from a study of T cell repertoires in cytomegalovirus infection. As for the study in general: The public TCR beta signatures pointed to both CMV infection and matching HLA type. Points from the study as a whole: Identification of carriers of CMV plus the relevant HLA was achieved through cumulative public TCR beta family frequency. Within the response measured ex vivo, HLA-C-restricted CMV-specific TCR beta clonotypes were dominant.

TCRdb re-called the reads with MiXCR, one entry per CDR3 protein. There are some 220,000 distinct CDR3 sequences in the sample; 5% to 8.5% occur only once, and around 6.5% lies in the top ten. As to this clonotype: What it binds is unknown.

Looked up from germline, CDR1 is DFQATT and CDR2 is SNEGSKA (reference sequence). V lost 8 bases, J lost 5 bases, and 6 bases lay in between. The CDR3 is 9 amino acids. The clonotype originates from a human donor in good health (CMV status not recorded). Some clones in this sample may be carry-over from other donors' samples. The sequencing sample was made of PBMCs. This sequence joins TRBV20-1 and TRBJ2-5, with a possible D match to TRBD2 (5 bases). The CDR3 bases are TGCAGTTCGGGGGAGACCCAGTACTTC. This gives the protein CSSGETQYF.